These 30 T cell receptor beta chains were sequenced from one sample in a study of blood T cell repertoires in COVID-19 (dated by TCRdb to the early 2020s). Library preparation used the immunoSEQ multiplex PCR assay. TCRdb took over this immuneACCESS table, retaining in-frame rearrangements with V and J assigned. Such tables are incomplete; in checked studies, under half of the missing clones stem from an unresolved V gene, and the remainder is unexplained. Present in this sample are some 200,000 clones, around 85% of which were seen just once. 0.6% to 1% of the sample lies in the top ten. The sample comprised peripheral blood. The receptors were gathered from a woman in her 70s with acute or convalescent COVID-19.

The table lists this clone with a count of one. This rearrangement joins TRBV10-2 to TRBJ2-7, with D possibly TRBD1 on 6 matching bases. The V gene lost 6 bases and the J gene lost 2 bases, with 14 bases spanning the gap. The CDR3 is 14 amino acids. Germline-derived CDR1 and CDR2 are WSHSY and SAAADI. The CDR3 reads CASRDSSGTYEQYF. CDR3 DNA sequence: TGCGCCAGCAGGGACAGCTCAGGGACCTACGAGCAGTACTTC.

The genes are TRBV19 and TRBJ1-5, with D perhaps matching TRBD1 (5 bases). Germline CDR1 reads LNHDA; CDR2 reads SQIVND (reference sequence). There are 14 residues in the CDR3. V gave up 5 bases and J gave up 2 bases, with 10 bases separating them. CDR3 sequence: CASSHRQRNQPQHF. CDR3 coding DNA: TGTGCCAGTAGTCATCGACAGCGCAATCAGCCCCAGCATTTT.

CDR3 in DNA: TGTGCCAGCAGCTTGGAGGGGGCAGCGGAGTGGCCGAACACCGGGGAGCTGTTTTTT. Protein: CASSLEGAAEWPNTGELFF. V gene TRBV7-6 combines with J gene TRBJ2-2, with D perhaps matching TRBD1 (7 bases). Germline V gene lookup returns CDR1 SGHVS and CDR2 FNYEAQ. V lost 3 bases and J lost 0, with 20 bases in between. The CDR3 length is 19 residues.

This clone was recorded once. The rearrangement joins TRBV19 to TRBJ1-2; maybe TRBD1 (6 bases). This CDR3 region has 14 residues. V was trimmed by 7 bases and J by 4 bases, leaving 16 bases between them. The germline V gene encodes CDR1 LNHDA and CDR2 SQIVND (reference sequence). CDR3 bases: TGTGCCAGTAAGGGGGACACACAACTCTATGGCTACACCTTC. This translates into CASKGDTQLYGYTF.

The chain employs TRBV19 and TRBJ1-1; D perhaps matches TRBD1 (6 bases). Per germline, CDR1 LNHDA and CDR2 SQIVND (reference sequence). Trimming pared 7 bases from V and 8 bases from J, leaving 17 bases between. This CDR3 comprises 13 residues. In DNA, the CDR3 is TGTGCCAGTAATCAATTACAGGGAGCGGAAGCTTTCTTT. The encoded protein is CASNQLQGAEAFF.

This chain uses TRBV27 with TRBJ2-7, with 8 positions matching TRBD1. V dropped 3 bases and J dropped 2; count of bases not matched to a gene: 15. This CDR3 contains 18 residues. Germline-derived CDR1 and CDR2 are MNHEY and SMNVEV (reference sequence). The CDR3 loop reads CASSFGRQGLGFTYEQYF. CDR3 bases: TGTGCCAGCAGTTTTGGCCGACAGGGGTTGGGTTTCACCTACGAGCAGTACTTC.

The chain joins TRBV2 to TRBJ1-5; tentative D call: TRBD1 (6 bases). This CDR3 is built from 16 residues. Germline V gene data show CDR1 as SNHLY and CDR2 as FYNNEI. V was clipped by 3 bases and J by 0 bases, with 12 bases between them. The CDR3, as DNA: TGTGCCAGCAGTGAGCAGGGGTCCTTTAGCAATCAGCCCCAGCATTTT. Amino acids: CASSEQGSFSNQPQHF.

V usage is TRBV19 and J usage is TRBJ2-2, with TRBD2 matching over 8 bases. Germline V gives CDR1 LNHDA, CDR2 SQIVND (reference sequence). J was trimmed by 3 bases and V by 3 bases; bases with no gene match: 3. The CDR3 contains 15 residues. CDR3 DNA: TGTGCCAGTAGTATGACTAGCGTATACACCGGGGAGCTGTTTTTT. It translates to CASSMTSVYTGELFF.

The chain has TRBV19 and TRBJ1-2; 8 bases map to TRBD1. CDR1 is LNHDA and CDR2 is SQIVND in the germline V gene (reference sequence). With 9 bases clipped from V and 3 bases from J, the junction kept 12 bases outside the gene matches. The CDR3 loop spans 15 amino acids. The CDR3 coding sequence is TGTGCCAGCTCCGGGCAGGGGGCTGGGTACTATGGCTACACCTTC. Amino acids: CASSGQGAGYYGYTF.

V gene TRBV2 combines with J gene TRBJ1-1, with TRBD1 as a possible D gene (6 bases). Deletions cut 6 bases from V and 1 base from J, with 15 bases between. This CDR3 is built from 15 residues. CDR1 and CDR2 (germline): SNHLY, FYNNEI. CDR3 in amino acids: CASRRTEGGNTEAFF. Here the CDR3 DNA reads TGTGCCAGCAGGAGGACAGAGGGCGGGAACACTGAAGCTTTCTTT.

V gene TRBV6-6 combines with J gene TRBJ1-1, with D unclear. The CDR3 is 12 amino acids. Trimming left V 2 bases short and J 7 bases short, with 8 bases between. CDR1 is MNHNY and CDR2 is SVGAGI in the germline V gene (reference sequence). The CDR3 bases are TGTGCCAGCAGTTACCTGACAAGTGAAGCTTTCTTT. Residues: CASSYLTSEAFF.

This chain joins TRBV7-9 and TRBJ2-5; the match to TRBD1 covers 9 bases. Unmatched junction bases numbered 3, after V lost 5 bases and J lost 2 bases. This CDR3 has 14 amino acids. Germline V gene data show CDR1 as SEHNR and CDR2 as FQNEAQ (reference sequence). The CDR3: CASSQGQGQETQYF. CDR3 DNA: TGTGCCAGCAGCCAAGGACAGGGGCAAGAGACCCAGTACTTC.

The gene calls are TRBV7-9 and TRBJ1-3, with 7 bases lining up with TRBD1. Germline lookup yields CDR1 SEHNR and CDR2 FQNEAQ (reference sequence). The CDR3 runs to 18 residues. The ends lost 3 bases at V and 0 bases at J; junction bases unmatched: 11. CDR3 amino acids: CASSFGPRTGPSGNTIYF. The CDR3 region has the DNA TGTGCCAGCAGCTTTGGCCCCCGGACAGGCCCCTCTGGAAACACCATATATTTT.

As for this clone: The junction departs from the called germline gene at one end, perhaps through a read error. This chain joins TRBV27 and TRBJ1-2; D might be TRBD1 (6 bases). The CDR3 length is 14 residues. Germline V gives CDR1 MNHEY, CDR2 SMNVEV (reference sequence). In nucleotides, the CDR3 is TGTGCCGGCAGTTTAGGCAGGGGTGGCTATGGCTACACCTTC. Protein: CAGSLGRGGYGYTF.

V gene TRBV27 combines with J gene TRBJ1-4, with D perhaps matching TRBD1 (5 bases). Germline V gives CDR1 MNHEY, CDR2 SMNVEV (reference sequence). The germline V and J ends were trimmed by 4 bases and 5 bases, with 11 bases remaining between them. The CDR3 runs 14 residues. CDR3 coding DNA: TGTGCCAGCAGTTCAAGGGGCCCGAATGAAAAACTGTTTTTT. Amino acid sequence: CASSSRGPNEKLFF. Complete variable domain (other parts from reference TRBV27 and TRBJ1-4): EAQVTQNPRYLITVTGKKLTVTCSQNMNHEYMSWYRQDPGLGLRQIYYSMNVEVTDKGDVPEGYKVSRKEKRNFPLILESPSPNQTSLYFCASSSRGPNEKLFFGSGTQLSVL.

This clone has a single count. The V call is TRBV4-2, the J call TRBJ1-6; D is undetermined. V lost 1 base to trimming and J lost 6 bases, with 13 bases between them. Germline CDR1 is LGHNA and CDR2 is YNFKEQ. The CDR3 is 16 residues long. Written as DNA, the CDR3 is TGTGCCAGCAGCCAAGCCGTTGGCGGATTTAATTCACCCCTCCACTTT. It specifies CASSQAVGGFNSPLHF.

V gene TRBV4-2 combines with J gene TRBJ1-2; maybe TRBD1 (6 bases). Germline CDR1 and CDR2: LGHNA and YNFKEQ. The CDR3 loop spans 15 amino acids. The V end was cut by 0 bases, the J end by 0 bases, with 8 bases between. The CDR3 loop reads CASSQDGQTNYGYTF. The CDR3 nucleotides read TGTGCCAGCAGCCAAGACGGACAGACTAACTATGGCTACACCTTC.

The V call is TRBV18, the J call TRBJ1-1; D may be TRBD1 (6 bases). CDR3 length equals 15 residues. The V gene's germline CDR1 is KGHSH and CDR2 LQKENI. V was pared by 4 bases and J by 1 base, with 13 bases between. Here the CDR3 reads CASSLGQYPNTEAFF. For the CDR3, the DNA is TGTGCCAGCTCACTTGGACAGTACCCGAACACTGAAGCTTTCTTT.

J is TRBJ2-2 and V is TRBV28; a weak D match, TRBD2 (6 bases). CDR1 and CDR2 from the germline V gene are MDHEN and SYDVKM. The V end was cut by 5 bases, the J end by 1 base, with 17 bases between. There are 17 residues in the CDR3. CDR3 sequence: CASSARLGGENTGELFF. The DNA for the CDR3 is TGTGCCAGCAGTGCACGACTCGGGGGTGAGAACACCGGGGAGCTGTTTTTT.

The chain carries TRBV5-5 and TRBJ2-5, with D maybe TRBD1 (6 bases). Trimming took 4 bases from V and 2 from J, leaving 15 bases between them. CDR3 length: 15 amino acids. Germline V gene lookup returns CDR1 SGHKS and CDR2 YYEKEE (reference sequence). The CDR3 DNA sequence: TGTGCCAGCAGCAGCTTATCACAGGGACAAGAGACCCAGTACTTC. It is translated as CASSSLSQGQETQYF.

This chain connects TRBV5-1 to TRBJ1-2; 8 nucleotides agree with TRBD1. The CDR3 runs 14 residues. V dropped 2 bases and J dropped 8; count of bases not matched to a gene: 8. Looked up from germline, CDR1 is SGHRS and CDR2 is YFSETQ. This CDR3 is CASSLYQGAKGYTF. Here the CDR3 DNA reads TGCGCCAGCAGCTTATACCAGGGGGCAAAGGGCTACACCTTC.

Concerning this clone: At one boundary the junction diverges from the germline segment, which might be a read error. The CDR3 DNA follows: TGTGCTAGCAGCTTCAAAAGCAGGGGCGGCGATGTTGCTAACTATGGCTACACCTTC. Amino acids: CASSFKSRGGDVANYGYTF. The V gene is TRBV7-7, the J gene TRBJ1-2, with a weak D call TRBD1 (6 bases). CDR3 length: 19 amino acids. CDR1 is SSHAT, CDR2 FNYEAQ, per germline (reference sequence).

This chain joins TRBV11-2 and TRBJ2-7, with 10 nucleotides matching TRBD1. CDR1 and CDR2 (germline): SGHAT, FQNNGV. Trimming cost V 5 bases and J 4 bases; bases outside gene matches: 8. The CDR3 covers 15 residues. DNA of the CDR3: TGTGCCAGCAGCCACTTCGACAGGGGGCGTTACGAGCAGTACTTC. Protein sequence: CASSHFDRGRYEQYF.

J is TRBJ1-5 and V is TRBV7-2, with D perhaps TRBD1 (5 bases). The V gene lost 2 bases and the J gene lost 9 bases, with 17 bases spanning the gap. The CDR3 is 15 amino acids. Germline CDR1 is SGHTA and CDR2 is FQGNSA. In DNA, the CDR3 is TGTGCCAGCAGCTTAACCATGGGGAAGGGGCGGCCCCAGCATTTT. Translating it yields CASSLTMGKGRPQHF.

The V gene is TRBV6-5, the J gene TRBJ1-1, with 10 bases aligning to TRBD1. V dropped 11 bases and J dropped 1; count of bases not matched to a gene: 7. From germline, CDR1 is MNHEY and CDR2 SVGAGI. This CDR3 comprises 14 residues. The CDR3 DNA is TGTGCCTCCAAGGGGGACAGGGGGAACACTGAAGCTTTCTTT. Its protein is CASKGDRGNTEAFF.

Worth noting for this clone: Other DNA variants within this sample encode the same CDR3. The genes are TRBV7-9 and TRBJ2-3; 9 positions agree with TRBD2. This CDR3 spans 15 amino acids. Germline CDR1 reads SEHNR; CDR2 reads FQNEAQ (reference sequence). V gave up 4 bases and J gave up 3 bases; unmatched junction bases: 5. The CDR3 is CASSSTSGRTDTQYF. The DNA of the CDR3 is TGTGCCAGCAGCTCGACTAGCGGAAGGACAGATACGCAGTATTTT. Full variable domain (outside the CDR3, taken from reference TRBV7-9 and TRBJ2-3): DTGVSQNPRHKITKRGQNVTFRCDPISEHNRLYWYRQTLGQGPEFLTYFQNEAQLEKSRLLSDRFSAERPKGSFSTLEIQRTEQGDSAMYLCASSSTSGRTDTQYFGPGTRLTVL.

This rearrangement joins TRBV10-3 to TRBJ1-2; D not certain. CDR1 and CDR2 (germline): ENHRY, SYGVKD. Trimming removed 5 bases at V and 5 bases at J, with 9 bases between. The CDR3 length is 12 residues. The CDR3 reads CAISMTTYGYTF. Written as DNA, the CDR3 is TGTGCCATCAGTATGACTACTTATGGCTACACCTTC.

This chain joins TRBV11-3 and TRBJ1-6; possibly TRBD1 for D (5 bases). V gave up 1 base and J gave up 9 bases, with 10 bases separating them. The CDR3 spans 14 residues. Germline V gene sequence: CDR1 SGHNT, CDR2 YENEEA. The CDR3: CASSLGRTFSPLHF. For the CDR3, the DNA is TGTGCCAGCAGCTTAGGACGGACATTTTCACCCCTCCACTTT.

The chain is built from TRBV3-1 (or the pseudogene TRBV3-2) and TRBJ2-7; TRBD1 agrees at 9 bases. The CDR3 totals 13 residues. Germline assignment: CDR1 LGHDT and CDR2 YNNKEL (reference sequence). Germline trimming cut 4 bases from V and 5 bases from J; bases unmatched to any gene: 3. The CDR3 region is CASSLDRGHEQYF. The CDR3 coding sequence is TGTGCCAGCAGCCTGGACAGGGGACACGAGCAGTACTTC.

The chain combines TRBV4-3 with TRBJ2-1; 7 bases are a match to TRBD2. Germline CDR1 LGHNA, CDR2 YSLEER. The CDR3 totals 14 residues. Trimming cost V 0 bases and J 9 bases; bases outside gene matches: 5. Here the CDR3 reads CASSQDAGAGEQFF. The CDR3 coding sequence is TGCGCCAGCAGCCAAGACGCGGGAGCGGGTGAGCAGTTCTTC.